This T cell receptor (beta chain) was obtained from a study of blood T cell repertoires in COVID-19. Sequencing was performed with immunoSEQ multiplex PCR; in TCRdb, only in-frame clones are kept and a portion is missing. The table has more than 110,000 clones, 87% seen once; the top ten hold about 4.1%. The sequenced material came from peripheral blood. This TCR derives from a woman aged 40 to 50 with acute or convalescent COVID-19.

The CDR3 nucleotides read TGTGCCATCACCCGGGACATCGCGACGGAGCAGTTCTTC. Translation: CAITRDIATEQFF. The rearrangement links TRBV10-3 to TRBJ2-1; D perhaps matches TRBD1 (6 bases). Trimming took 7 bases from V and 10 from J, leaving 17 bases between them. The germline V gene has CDR1 ENHRY and CDR2 SYGVKD. There are 13 residues in the CDR3.